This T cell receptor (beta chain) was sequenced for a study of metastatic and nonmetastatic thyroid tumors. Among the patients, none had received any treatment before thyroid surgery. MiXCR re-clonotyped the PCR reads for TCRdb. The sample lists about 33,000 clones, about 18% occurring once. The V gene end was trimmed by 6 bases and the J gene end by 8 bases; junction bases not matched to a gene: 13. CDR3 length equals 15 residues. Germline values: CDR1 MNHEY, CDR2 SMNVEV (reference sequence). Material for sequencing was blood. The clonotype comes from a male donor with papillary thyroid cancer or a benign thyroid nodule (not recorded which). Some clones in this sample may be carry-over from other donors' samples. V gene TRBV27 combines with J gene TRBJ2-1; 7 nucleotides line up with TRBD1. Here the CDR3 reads CASRPGDRRDDEQFF. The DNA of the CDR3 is TGTGCCAGCAGGCCCGGGGACAGAAGGGACGATGAGCAGTTCTTC.